This TCR beta chain originates from a study of T cells in Graves' hyperthyroidism and ophthalmopathy. Study results and limitations: In the blood, most expanded thyroid clonotypes above 0.001 appeared as well.

Deletions cut 3 bases from V and 4 bases from J, with 9 bases between. This CDR3 is 13 amino acids long. TCR beta CDR3 region amplification was performed from RNA transcripts. Carried out on the TCR CDR3, a first-round RT-PCR used the HTBI primer set. TCRdb fed the multiplex PCR reads into MiXCR, producing one record per CDR3 protein. The sample records 250,000 or so distinct CDR3 sequences, 14% to 15% being singletons. A remark on this clonotype: Its antigen is as yet unknown.

Sequenced material: blood. The TCR sequence derives from a woman between 40 and 50 years old with Graves' hyperthyroidism that later progressed to Graves' ophthalmopathy. The rearrangement uses TRBV12-3 or TRBV12-4 and TRBJ1-2, with D unresolved. The CDR3 region is CASSFSPGYGYTF. CDR3 sequence (DNA): TGTGCCAGCAGTTTTAGCCCAGGCTATGGCTACACCTTC.